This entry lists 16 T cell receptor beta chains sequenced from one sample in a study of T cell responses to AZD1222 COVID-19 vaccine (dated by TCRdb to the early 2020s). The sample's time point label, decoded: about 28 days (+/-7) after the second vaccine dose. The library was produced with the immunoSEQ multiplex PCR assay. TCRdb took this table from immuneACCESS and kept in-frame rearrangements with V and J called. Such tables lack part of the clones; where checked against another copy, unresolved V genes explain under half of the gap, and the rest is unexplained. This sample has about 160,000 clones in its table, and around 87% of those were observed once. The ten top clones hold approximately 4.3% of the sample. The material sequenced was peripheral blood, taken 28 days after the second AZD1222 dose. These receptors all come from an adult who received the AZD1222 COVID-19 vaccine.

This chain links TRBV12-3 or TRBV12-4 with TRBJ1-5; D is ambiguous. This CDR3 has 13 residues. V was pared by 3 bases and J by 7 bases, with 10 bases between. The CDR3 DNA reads TGTGCCAGCAGTTTTAACGGGCAGCAGCCCCAGCATTTT. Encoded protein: CASSFNGQQPQHF.

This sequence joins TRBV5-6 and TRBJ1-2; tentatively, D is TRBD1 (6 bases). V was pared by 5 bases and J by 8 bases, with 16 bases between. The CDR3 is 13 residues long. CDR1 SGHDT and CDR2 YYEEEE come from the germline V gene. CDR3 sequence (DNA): TGTGCCAGCAGTCCCTACAGGGACGGCGGCTACACCTTC. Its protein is CASSPYRDGGYTF.

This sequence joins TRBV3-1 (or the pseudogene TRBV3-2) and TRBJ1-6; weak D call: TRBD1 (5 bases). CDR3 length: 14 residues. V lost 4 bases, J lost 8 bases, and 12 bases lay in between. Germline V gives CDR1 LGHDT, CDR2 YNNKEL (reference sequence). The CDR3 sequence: CASSPRGGYSPLHF. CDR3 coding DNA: TGTGCCAGCAGCCCCCGGGGGGGATATTCACCCCTCCACTTT.

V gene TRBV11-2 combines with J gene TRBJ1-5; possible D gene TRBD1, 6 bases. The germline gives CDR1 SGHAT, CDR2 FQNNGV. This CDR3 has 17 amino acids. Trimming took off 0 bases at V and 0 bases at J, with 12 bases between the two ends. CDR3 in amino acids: CASSLDRGGNSNQPQHF. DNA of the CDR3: TGTGCCAGCAGCTTAGATCGGGGGGGCAATAGCAATCAGCCCCAGCATTTT.

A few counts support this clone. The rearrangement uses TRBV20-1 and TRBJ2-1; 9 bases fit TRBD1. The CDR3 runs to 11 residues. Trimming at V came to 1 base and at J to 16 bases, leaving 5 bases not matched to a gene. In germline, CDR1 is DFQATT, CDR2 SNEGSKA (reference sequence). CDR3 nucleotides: TGCAGTGCTAGAGTTCGGGACAGGGTTTTCTTC. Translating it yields CSARVRDRVFF.

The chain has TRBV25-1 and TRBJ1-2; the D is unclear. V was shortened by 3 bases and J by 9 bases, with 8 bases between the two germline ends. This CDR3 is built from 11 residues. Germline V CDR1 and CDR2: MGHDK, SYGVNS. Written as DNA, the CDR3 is TGTGCCAGCAGTGAGTGGAGTCGCTACACCTTC. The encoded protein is CASSEWSRYTF.

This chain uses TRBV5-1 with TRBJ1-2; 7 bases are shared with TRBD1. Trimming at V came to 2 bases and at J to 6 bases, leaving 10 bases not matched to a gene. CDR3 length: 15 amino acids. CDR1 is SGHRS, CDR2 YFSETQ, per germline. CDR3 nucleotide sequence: TGCGCCAGCAGCTTCGACAGGGAAGGAAGGGATGGCTACACCTTC. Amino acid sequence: CASSFDREGRDGYTF.

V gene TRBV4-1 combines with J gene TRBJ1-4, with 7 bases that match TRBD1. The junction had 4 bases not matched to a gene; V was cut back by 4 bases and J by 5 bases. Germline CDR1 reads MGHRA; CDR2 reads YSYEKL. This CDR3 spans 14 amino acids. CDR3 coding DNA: TGCGCCAGCAGCCGGGGACAGAGCAATGAAAAACTGTTTTTT. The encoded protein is CASSRGQSNEKLFF.

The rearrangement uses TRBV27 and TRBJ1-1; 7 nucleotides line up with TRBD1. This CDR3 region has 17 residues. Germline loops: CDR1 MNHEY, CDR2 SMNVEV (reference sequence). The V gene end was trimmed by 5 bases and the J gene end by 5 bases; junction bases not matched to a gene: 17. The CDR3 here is CASSLSGFGRGDTEAFF. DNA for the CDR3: TGTGCCAGCAGTCTAAGCGGGTTCGGCAGGGGGGATACTGAAGCTTTCTTT.

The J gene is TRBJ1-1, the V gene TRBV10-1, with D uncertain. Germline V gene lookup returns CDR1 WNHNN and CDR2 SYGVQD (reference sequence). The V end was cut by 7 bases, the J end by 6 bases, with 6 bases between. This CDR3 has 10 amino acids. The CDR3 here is CASTGAEAFF. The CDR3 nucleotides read TGCGCCAGCACCGGGGCTGAAGCTTTCTTT.

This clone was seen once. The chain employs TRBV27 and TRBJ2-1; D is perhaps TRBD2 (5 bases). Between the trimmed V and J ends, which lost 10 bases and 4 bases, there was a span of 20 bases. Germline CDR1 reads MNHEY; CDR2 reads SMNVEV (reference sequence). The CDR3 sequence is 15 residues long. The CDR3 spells CATLPRTSGYNEQFF. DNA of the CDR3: TGTGCCACCCTCCCACGGACGAGCGGATACAATGAGCAGTTCTTC.

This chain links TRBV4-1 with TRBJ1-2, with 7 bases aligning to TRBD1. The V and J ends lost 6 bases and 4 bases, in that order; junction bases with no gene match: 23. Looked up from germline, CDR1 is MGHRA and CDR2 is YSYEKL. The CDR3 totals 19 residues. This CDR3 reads CASRQLGGRDSRNPYGYTF. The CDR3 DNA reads TGCGCCAGCAGGCAATTGGGCGGGCGGGACAGCCGTAACCCCTATGGCTACACCTTC.

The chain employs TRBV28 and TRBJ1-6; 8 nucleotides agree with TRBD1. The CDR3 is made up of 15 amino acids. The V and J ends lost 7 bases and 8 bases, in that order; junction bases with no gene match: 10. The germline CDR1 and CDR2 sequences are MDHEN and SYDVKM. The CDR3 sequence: CASKRGGQVDSPLHF. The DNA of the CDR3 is TGTGCCAGCAAAAGGGGGGGACAGGTTGATTCACCCCTCCACTTT.

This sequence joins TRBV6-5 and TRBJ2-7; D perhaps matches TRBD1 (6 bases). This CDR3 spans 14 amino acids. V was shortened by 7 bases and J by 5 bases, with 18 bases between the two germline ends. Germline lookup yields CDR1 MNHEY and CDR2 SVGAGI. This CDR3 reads CASNPGRKGDEQYF. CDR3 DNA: TGTGCCAGCAACCCGGGACGAAAGGGGGACGAGCAGTACTTC.

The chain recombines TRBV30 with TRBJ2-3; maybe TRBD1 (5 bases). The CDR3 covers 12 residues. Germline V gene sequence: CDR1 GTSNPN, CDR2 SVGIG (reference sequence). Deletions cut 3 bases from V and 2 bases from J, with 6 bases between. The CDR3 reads CAWSRVTDTQYF. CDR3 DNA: TGTGCCTGGAGCAGGGTCACAGATACGCAGTATTTT.

The CDR3 DNA is TGCAGCGTTGGGGGTAGCTATGGCTACACCTTC. It specifies CSVGGSYGYTF. The chain has TRBV29-1 and TRBJ1-2; no clear D gene. Deletions cut 4 bases from V and 4 bases from J, with 7 bases between. This CDR3 has 11 amino acids. Germline V lookup: CDR1 SQVTM, CDR2 ANQGSEA. The full variable domain, rest sourced from reference TRBV29-1 and TRBJ1-2, is SAVISQKPSRDICQRGTSLTIQCQVDSQVTMMFWYRQQPGQSLTLIATANQGSEATYESGFVIDKFPISRPNLTFSTLTVSNMSPEDSSIYLCSVGGSYGYTFGSGTRLTVV.